A selection of T cell receptor beta chains follows, all from one sample in a study of shared clonotypes between healthy human individuals. Profiled with immunoSEQ multiplex PCR; TCRdb holds only in-frame clones, not every one. The sample consists of around 700,000 clones, about 78% of them appearing once. Sequenced: memory CD4+ T cells sorted from blood. These receptors originate from a woman aged 25 to 39 in good health. The CDR3 runs from the conserved cysteine through the conserved F or W. The D gene is left open where the match is weak. Expanded clones get a size class; other rows say once, few or many, or leave the size out.

v_call	clone_size	j_call	d_call	cdr3_aa	cdr3_nt
TRBV5-1	.	TRBJ2-2	TRBD2	CASSQVAGGPSGELFF	TGCGCCAGCAGCCAGGTAGCGGGAGGGCCCTCCGGGGAGCTGTTTTTT
TRBV28	.	TRBJ2-7	.	CASSPGLAGRGQYF	TGTGCCAGCAGTCCAGGTCTGGCAGGGCGAGGGCAGTACTTC
TRBV19	few	TRBJ2-7	TRBD1	CASSIATGTGEQYF	TGTGCCAGTAGTATAGCGACAGGGACGGGAGAGCAGTACTTC
TRBV4-1	.	TRBJ2-1	TRBD2	CASRRTSGSDEQFF	TGCGCCAGCAGACGGACTAGCGGGAGCGATGAGCAGTTCTTC
TRBV28	few	TRBJ1-1	TRBD1	CASSVEGATEAFF	TGTGCCAGCAGTGTGGAGGGGGCCACTGAAGCTTTCTTT
TRBV29-1	.	TRBJ2-4	.	CSVTPGPGLNKNIQYF	TGCAGCGTGACCCCGGGGCCTGGCTTGAACAAAAACATTCAGTACTTC
TRBV18	.	TRBJ2-3	TRBD1	CASSPSRGTGRMGDTQYF	TGTGCCAGCTCACCAAGCCGTGGGACAGGGAGAATGGGAGATACGCAGTATTTT
TRBV7-9	.	TRBJ2-7	TRBD2	CASSSSREAYEQYF	TGTGCCAGCAGCTCGTCCCGGGAGGCCTACGAGCAGTACTTC
TRBV4-2	.	TRBJ2-1	TRBD2	CASSTSGGGHINEQFF	TGTGCCAGCAGCACTTCTGGGGGAGGGCACATCAATGAGCAGTTCTTC
TRBV2	many	TRBJ2-7	.	CASSPNWGSYEQYF	TGTGCCAGCAGCCCGAATTGGGGGTCCTACGAGCAGTACTTC
TRBV7-2	.	TRBJ1-1	.	CASSLGRGQEAFF	TGTGCCAGCAGCTTAGGGAGAGGTCAGGAAGCTTTCTTT
TRBV30	few	TRBJ1-1	.	CAWTRAGALTEAFF	TGTGCCTGGACTCGAGCCGGGGCCCTCACTGAAGCTTTCTTT
TRBV7-3	.	TRBJ1-2	.	CASSLTTFDGYTF	TGTGCCAGCAGCTTAACGACTTTCGATGGCTACACCTTC
TRBV19	.	TRBJ2-7	.	CASSIVSLGFKSQGFSYEQYF	TGTGCCAGTAGTATAGTTTCCCTGGGATTCAAATCCCAGGGTTTCTCCTACGAGCAGTACTTC
TRBV19	.	TRBJ1-4	TRBD1	CASSIGGQGNEKLFF	TGTGCCAGTAGTATAGGCGGACAGGGTAATGAAAAACTGTTTTTT
TRBV28	many	TRBJ2-7	TRBD1	CASSPPGTGGYEQYF	TGTGCCAGCAGTCCTCCCGGGACAGGGGGGTACGAGCAGTACTTC
TRBV7-2	.	TRBJ2-2	TRBD2	CASSLSIAGGFGELFF	TGTGCCAGCAGCTTAAGCATTGCGGGAGGCTTCGGGGAGCTGTTTTTT
TRBV28	.	TRBJ1-5	TRBD1	CASSLVRQGTGNQPQHF	TGTGCCAGCAGTTTAGTAAGACAGGGAACAGGCAATCAGCCCCAGCATTTT
TRBV5-1	.	TRBJ2-2	.	CASSLGVTNTGELFF	TGCGCCAGCAGCTTGGGCGTAACGAACACCGGGGAGCTGTTTTTT
TRBV7-9	.	TRBJ1-4	.	CASSLLGTNGEKLFF	TGTGCCAGCAGCCTCCTCGGGACCAACGGGGAAAAACTGTTTTTT
TRBV18	.	TRBJ2-2	.	CASSPPFGGTGELFF	TGTGCCAGCTCACCTCCCTTTGGGGGGACCGGGGAGCTGTTTTTT
TRBV28	.	TRBJ2-6	.	CASSRGARGANVLTF	TGTGCCAGCAGCAGGGGCGCGAGGGGGGCCAACGTCCTGACTTTC
TRBV19	.	TRBJ1-1	TRBD1	CASRGTGNTEAFF	TGTGCCAGTAGGGGGACAGGGAACACTGAAGCTTTCTTT
TRBV18	.	TRBJ2-7	TRBD1	CASSMTGGYEQYF	TGTGCCAGCTCCATGACAGGGGGCTACGAGCAGTACTTC
TRBV4-1	.	TRBJ2-7	TRBD2	CASSRGLAGIYEQYF	TGCGCCAGCAGTCGGGGACTAGCGGGAATATACGAGCAGTACTTC
TRBV6-1	.	TRBJ2-5	TRBD2	CASSVGRVETQYF	TGTGCCAGCAGTGTGGGGAGGGTAGAGACCCAGTACTTC
TRBV7-8	.	TRBJ2-7	TRBD2	CASSRLAGEAYEQYF	TGTGCCAGCAGCAGACTAGCGGGAGAGGCCTACGAGCAGTACTTC
TRBV27	.	TRBJ2-7	TRBD1	CASSLKWTGPYEQYF	TGTGCCAGCAGTTTAAAATGGACAGGACCCTACGAGCAGTACTTC
TRBV7-9	.	TRBJ2-7	.	CASSSTGYEQYF	TGTGCCAGCAGCTCCACCGGGTACGAGCAGTACTTC
TRBV5-1	.	TRBJ1-5	.	CASSLADRSPLWPQHF	TGCGCCAGCAGCTTGGCCGACAGGTCCCCTCTATGGCCCCAGCATTTT
TRBV11-2	.	TRBJ2-7	.	CASSSTGGGEQYF	TGTGCCAGCAGCTCGACCGGGGGCGGAGAGCAGTACTTC
TRBV27	many	TRBJ2-1	.	CASSFPQGRVEDEQFF	TGTGCCAGCAGTTTCCCCCAGGGGCGGGTGGAGGATGAGCAGTTCTTC